This record looks at one T cell receptor (beta chain) sequence and its context. These data come from a study of blood T cell repertoires in COVID-19. Study in general: Nucleic acid was either cDNA or gDNA, and it came from T cells, B-cell-depleted T cells, or PBMCs.

As handled by the study authors: Amplifying reference gene primers gave estimates of nucleated cell counts. The assay was immunoSEQ multiplex PCR, and TCRdb's table has in-frame clones only and misses some. V and J calls and clone size are copied from that table; D and trimming were computed from the DNA. The table lists around 98,000 clones, around 82% of them singletons. Germline V CDR1 and CDR2: LNHDA, SQIVND (reference sequence). V was cut by 5 bases and J by 4 bases, with 15 bases left in between. CDR3 size: 15 residues. The sequenced sample was peripheral blood. The chain combines TRBV19 with TRBJ1-3; no reliable D call. The sequence was collected from a man in his sixties or seventies with active or convalescent COVID-19. Here the CDR3 reads CASSLLGETGNTIYF. The DNA of the CDR3 is TGTGCCAGTAGTTTACTCGGAGAAACGGGAAACACCATATATTTT.